These T cell receptor beta chains were read from a single sample in a study of chemoradiotherapy in HPV16-positive cancers. TCRdb keeps only in-frame clones here, not all; method: immunoSEQ multiplex PCR. The sample includes around 20,000 clones, about 90% of them seen just once. Sequencing was performed on blood, taken from a patient who underwent chemoradiotherapy. The receptors stem from a human donor with HPV-associated anogenital cancer. Both conserved end residues are part of each CDR3. Fields, in order: D gene, V gene, J gene, clone size, CDR3 DNA, CDR3 protein. A D gene is named only where the DNA matches it firmly. The size field is filled for only some rows; it gives once, few, many or a size class.

D: TRBD2
V: TRBV27
J: TRBJ2-7
size: NA
DNA: TGTGCCACCAGACTAGCGGATACCTACGAGCAGTACTTC
CDR3: CATRLADTYEQYF

D: NA
V: TRBV27
J: TRBJ1-2
size: NA
DNA: TGTGCCAGCAGTTTATCACGGGGGAAGGGAGGCTACACCTTC
CDR3: CASSLSRGKGGYTF

D: TRBD1
V: TRBV6-5
J: TRBJ1-1
size: NA
DNA: TGTGCCAGCAGCCGGGGACAGGGGGCGGCGGGAGCTTTCTTT
CDR3: CASSRGQGAAGAFF

D: TRBD1
V: TRBV19
J: TRBJ2-7
size: NA
DNA: TGTGCCAGTAGATACCGGATGGTGGGTTCCGGGACAGGGGTACACGAGCAGTACTTC
CDR3: CASRYRMVGSGTGVHEQYF

D: NA
V: TRBV7-6
J: TRBJ2-1
size: NA
DNA: TGTGCCAGCAGCTACATGGTGAGCTCCTACAATGAGCAGTTCTTC
CDR3: CASSYMVSSYNEQFF

D: NA
V: TRBV15
J: TRBJ2-7
size: NA
DNA: TGTGCCACCAGCAGAGGGCCCGGGGGTTACGAGCAGTACTTC
CDR3: CATSRGPGGYEQYF

D: TRBD1
V: TRBV7-9
J: TRBJ2-5
size: NA
DNA: TGTGCCAGCAGCTCAGGGGGCGGTGAGACCCAGTACTTC
CDR3: CASSSGGGETQYF

D: NA
V: TRBV13
J: TRBJ1-1
size: NA
DNA: TGTGCCAGCAGCTTTAGACAAAGGGACACTGAAGCTTTCTTT
CDR3: CASSFRQRDTEAFF

D: TRBD1
V: TRBV4-1
J: TRBJ2-2
size: NA
DNA: TGCGCCAGCAGCCACAGTATGTCGGGGACAGGGAAGGCCGGGGAGCTGTTTTTT
CDR3: CASSHSMSGTGKAGELFF

D: TRBD2
V: TRBV7-9
J: TRBJ2-5
size: NA
DNA: TGTGCCAGCAGCTCCCAGACTAGCGGGGCGCTTAAAGAGACCCAGTACTTC
CDR3: CASSSQTSGALKETQYF

D: NA
V: TRBV30
J: TRBJ1-1
size: NA
DNA: TGTGCCTGGACACCTTCGGACAGAAACGTGGGTGAAGCTTTCTTT
CDR3: CAWTPSDRNVGEAFF

D: NA
V: TRBV18
J: TRBJ1-2
size: once
DNA: TGTGCCAGCTCACCGCGGGACAACTTTAACTATGGCTACACCTTC
CDR3: CASSPRDNFNYGYTF

D: NA
V: TRBV19
J: TRBJ1-2
size: NA
DNA: TGTGCCAGTAGGGTTCAGAATGGCTACACCTTC
CDR3: CASRVQNGYTF

D: TRBD1
V: TRBV6-1
J: TRBJ2-5
size: NA
DNA: TGTGCCAGCAGTTCGGGACAGGGCCTCCAAGAGACCCAGTACTTC
CDR3: CASSSGQGLQETQYF

D: NA
V: TRBV7-3
J: TRBJ2-4
size: once
DNA: TGTGCCAGCAGCTTATTGGGCCGTCCGTCCAAAAACATTCAGTACTTC
CDR3: CASSLLGRPSKNIQYF

D: NA
V: TRBV10-3
J: TRBJ1-4
size: NA
DNA: TGTGCCGGCTCGGGGAGTGAAAAACTGTTTTTT
CDR3: CAGSGSEKLFF

D: NA
V: TRBV4-1
J: TRBJ2-5
size: NA
DNA: TGCGCCAGCAGCCAAGATACTAGGAGGGAGACCCAGTACTTC
CDR3: CASSQDTRRETQYF

D: TRBD1
V: TRBV19
J: TRBJ1-5
size: NA
DNA: TGTGCCAGTAGCCTCAGGGGACAGTTCAATCAGCCCCAGCATTTT
CDR3: CASSLRGQFNQPQHF

D: TRBD1
V: TRBV2
J: TRBJ1-5
size: once
DNA: TGTGCCAGCAGGGACAGGACAGGGGGGGGTCAGCCCCAGCATTTT
CDR3: CASRDRTGGGQPQHF

D: NA
V: TRBV6-4
J: TRBJ2-3
size: NA
DNA: TGTGCCAGCAGTCCTGTCGGCGGGGCCCGCACAGATACGCAGTATTTT
CDR3: CASSPVGGARTDTQYF

D: TRBD1
V: TRBV6-6
J: TRBJ1-5
size: few
DNA: TGTGCCAGCAGTCCAGGGGGAACAAATCAGCCCCAGCATTTT
CDR3: CASSPGGTNQPQHF

D: TRBD2
V: TRBV9
J: TRBJ2-2
size: NA
DNA: TGTGCCAGCAGCGCGACTAGCGGGGGGGCGGGCGGGGAGCTGTTTTTT
CDR3: CASSATSGGAGGELFF

D: NA
V: TRBV29-1
J: TRBJ1-1
size: NA
DNA: TGCAGCGTTGGGCAGGGTGCTGAGGCTTTCTTT
CDR3: CSVGQGAEAFF

D: NA
V: TRBV18
J: TRBJ2-4
size: once
DNA: TGTGCCAGCTCACCCGCGGGGAAAAACATTCAGTACTTC
CDR3: CASSPAGKNIQYF

D: TRBD2
V: TRBV7-3
J: TRBJ2-5
size: NA
DNA: TGTGCCAGCAGCCAAAGCGCGGGGGGGGTGGAGACCCAGTACTTC
CDR3: CASSQSAGGVETQYF

D: TRBD1
V: TRBV4-1
J: TRBJ1-3
size: NA
DNA: TGCGCCAGCAGCCAAGAGGGCTGGGGACAGGCTGGAAACACCATATATTTT
CDR3: CASSQEGWGQAGNTIYF

D: TRBD2
V: TRBV7-2
J: TRBJ2-1
size: NA
DNA: TGTGCCAGCAGCTTAGGCAGCGGGGGAGACAATGAGCAGTTCTTC
CDR3: CASSLGSGGDNEQFF

D: TRBD1
V: TRBV28
J: TRBJ1-1
size: once
DNA: TGTGCCACCCAGTCAGGACAGGGTAATTCTCCTGAAGCTTTCTTT
CDR3: CATQSGQGNSPEAFF

D: NA
V: TRBV18
J: TRBJ2-5
size: NA
DNA: TGTGCCAGCTCACCACTTTTAGGCCAAGAGACCCAGTACTTC
CDR3: CASSPLLGQETQYF

D: TRBD1
V: TRBV5-1
J: TRBJ2-7
size: once
DNA: TGCGCCAGCAGCTCCGGACAGGGAGCCTACGAGCAGTACTTC
CDR3: CASSSGQGAYEQYF

D: TRBD2
V: TRBV7-2
J: TRBJ2-1
size: NA
DNA: TGTGCCAGCAGCTCACCGGGACTAGCGGGGTACAATGAGCAGTTCTTC
CDR3: CASSSPGLAGYNEQFF

D: NA
V: TRBV30
J: TRBJ2-3
size: NA
DNA: TGTGCCTGGAAACACTCAGGGCTAAGCACAGATACGCAGTATTTT
CDR3: CAWKHSGLSTDTQYF

D: NA
V: TRBV30
J: TRBJ2-3
size: NA
DNA: TGTGCCTGGAAGAATTACGCTAGCACAGATACGCAGTATTTT
CDR3: CAWKNYASTDTQYF

D: NA
V: TRBV10-3
J: TRBJ1-2
size: NA
DNA: TGTGCCATCAGTGAGGGGCGGCTTCGAAATGGCTACACCTTC
CDR3: CAISEGRLRNGYTF

D: NA
V: TRBV5-4
J: TRBJ2-1
size: NA
DNA: TGTGCCAGCAGCTTGGACAGATACAATGAGCAGTTCTTC
CDR3: CASSLDRYNEQFF

D: NA
V: TRBV6-1
J: TRBJ1-3
size: NA
DNA: TGTGCCAGCAGTTACCGAAACACCATATATTTT
CDR3: CASSYRNTIYF

D: TRBD1
V: TRBV7-2
J: TRBJ2-7
size: NA
DNA: TGTGCCAGCAGCTCGACTCTAGACAGGGTTGGGGAAGAGCAGTACTTC
CDR3: CASSSTLDRVGEEQYF

D: NA
V: TRBV6-1
J: TRBJ1-5
size: NA
DNA: TGTGCCAGCAGTGTGCGGCCCGGGGCCCAGCATTTT
CDR3: CASSVRPGAQHF

D: NA
V: TRBV7-9
J: TRBJ1-5
size: NA
DNA: TGTGCCAGCAGCTTAGGGGGGTATAGCAATCAGCCCCAGCATTTT
CDR3: CASSLGGYSNQPQHF

D: NA
V: TRBV30
J: TRBJ1-3
size: NA
DNA: TGTGCCTGGAGTCTTCCCGGCCTCTCTGGAAACACCATATATTTT
CDR3: CAWSLPGLSGNTIYF

D: NA
V: TRBV5-8
J: TRBJ1-2
size: NA
DNA: TGTGCCAGCAGCCTCCGGGACAAAAACTATGGCTACACCTTC
CDR3: CASSLRDKNYGYTF

D: TRBD1
V: TRBV15
J: TRBJ2-5
size: NA
DNA: TGTGCCACCTCTCCCGGACAGGGACTTTTAGAGACCCAGTACTTC
CDR3: CATSPGQGLLETQYF

D: NA
V: TRBV7-9
J: TRBJ2-1
size: once
DNA: TGTGCCAGCAGCCCCCGACCGGCGGCCCGTTACAATGAGCAGTTCTTC
CDR3: CASSPRPAARYNEQFF

D: TRBD2
V: TRBV18
J: TRBJ2-1
size: NA
DNA: TGTGCCAGCTCACCACTTGGGCCCGGGACTAGCGAACACAATGAGCAGTTCTTC
CDR3: CASSPLGPGTSEHNEQFF

D: NA
V: TRBV11-2
J: TRBJ2-1
size: NA
DNA: TGTGCCTCCCAATGGGACTACAATGAGCAGTTCTTC
CDR3: CASQWDYNEQFF

D: NA
V: TRBV30
J: TRBJ1-1
size: few
DNA: TGTGCCTGGAGCAACGGGCGGCCTGAAGCTTTCTTT
CDR3: CAWSNGRPEAFF

D: NA
V: TRBV4-2
J: TRBJ2-3
size: NA
DNA: TGTGCCAGCAGCCATCAGGAGCGCACAGATACGCAGTATTTT
CDR3: CASSHQERTDTQYF

D: NA
V: TRBV7-2
J: TRBJ2-5
size: NA
DNA: TGTGCCAGCAGCTTAGGTCGCTCGGGGGAGACCCAGTACTTC
CDR3: CASSLGRSGETQYF

D: NA
V: TRBV5-5
J: TRBJ1-1
size: NA
DNA: TGTGCCAGCAGCTTGGGCAGGGCGGAAACTGAAGCTTTCTTT
CDR3: CASSLGRAETEAFF